This is a list of T cell receptor beta chains from one sample in a study of shared clonotypes between healthy human individuals. Generated by immunoSEQ multiplex PCR, the TCRdb table keeps only in-frame clones and is missing some. The sample lists around 2.1 million clones, under 95% occurring once. Sequenced sample: naive CD8+ T cells from PBMCs. The receptors shown here come from a man aged 18 to 35 in good health. Some clones in this sample may be carry-over from other donors' samples. CDR3s include the opening cysteine and the closing phenylalanine or tryptophan. D genes are given only for firm matches.

>TRBV4-3|NA|TRBJ1-1
CASSQVYLIEDLRNTEAFF
TGCGCCAGCAGCCAAGTTTATCTTATTGAGGACCTACGGAACACTGAAGCTTTCTTT
>TRBV7-3|TRBD2|TRBJ2-1
CASRTKLAGVGNEQFF
TGTGCCAGCAGGACAAAACTAGCGGGAGTTGGGAATGAGCAGTTCTTC
>TRBV5-1|TRBD1|TRBJ2-1
CASSLTGQGPLGQFF
TGCGCCAGCAGCTTGACGGGACAGGGCCCCCTGGGGCAGTTCTTC
>TRBV4-1|TRBD2|TRBJ2-5
CASSTRAGGETQYF
TGCGCCAGCAGCACCCGGGCCGGGGGGGAGACCCAGTACTTC
>TRBV7-9|NA|TRBJ1-4
CASSGRQSTNEKLFF
TGTGCCAGCAGCGGACGACAGTCAACTAATGAAAAACTGTTTTTT
>TRBV19|NA|TRBJ2-3
CASSSLRVATDTQYF
TGTGCCAGTAGTTCTCTACGGGTGGCCACAGATACGCAGTATTTT
>TRBV15|NA|TRBJ1-1
CATSRDPPWTGGGTEAFF
TGTGCCACCAGCAGAGATCCCCCTTGGACGGGAGGAGGCACTGAAGCTTTCTTT
>TRBV7-9|NA|TRBJ2-5
CASSSPETQYF
TGTGCCAGCAGCTCGCCCGAGACCCAGTACTTC
>TRBV9|NA|TRBJ1-2
CASSGTASNYGYTF
TGTGCCAGCAGCGGAACAGCATCTAACTATGGCTACACCTTC
>TRBV10-3|NA|TRBJ1-2
CAINAGANYGYTF
TGTGCCATCAATGCCGGGGCCAACTATGGCTACACCTTC
>TRBV7-8|NA|TRBJ2-1
CASSLEEETYTKNEQFF
TGTGCCAGCAGCTTAGAAGAAGAGACTTATACGAAGAATGAGCAGTTCTTC
>TRBV11-2|NA|TRBJ1-1
CASSSMIGDTEAFF
TGTGCCAGCAGCTCTATGATAGGGGATACTGAAGCTTTCTTT
>TRBV19|NA|TRBJ2-5
CASSPRALQETQYF
TGTGCCAGTAGTCCCCGGGCCCTCCAAGAGACCCAGTACTTC
>TRBV9|NA|TRBJ2-1
CASSGDRAIANEQFF
TGTGCCAGCAGCGGGGACCGAGCGATTGCCAATGAGCAGTTCTTC
>TRBV28|TRBD1|TRBJ2-2
CASSLPRTGGYAGELFF
TGTGCCAGCAGTTTACCCCGGACAGGGGGTTATGCCGGGGAGCTGTTTTTT
>TRBV5-4|NA|TRBJ2-7
CASSFGGTYEQYF
TGTGCCAGCAGCTTCGGCGGCACCTACGAGCAGTACTTC
>TRBV7-6|NA|TRBJ2-1
CASSTEIRDEQFF
TGTGCCAGCAGCACCGAAATTCGCGATGAGCAGTTCTTC
>TRBV9|TRBD2|TRBJ2-5
CASSEGLAGAGSETQYF
TGTGCCAGCAGCGAGGGACTAGCGGGAGCGGGATCAGAGACCCAGTACTTC
>TRBV9|NA|TRBJ2-5
CASSVGWRDHQETQYF
TGTGCCAGCAGCGTAGGTTGGAGGGACCACCAAGAGACCCAGTACTTC
>TRBV30|NA|TRBJ2-1
CAWRSTGTNEQFF
TGTGCCTGGAGGTCTACAGGGACAAATGAGCAGTTCTTC
>TRBV4-3|NA|TRBJ2-2
CASSPDDTGELFF
TGCGCCAGCAGCCCGGACGACACCGGGGAGCTGTTTTTT
>TRBV27|TRBD1|TRBJ2-7
CASSLYGRGPYEQYF
TGTGCCAGCAGTTTATACGGCAGGGGGCCATACGAGCAGTACTTC